This TCR beta chain stems from a study of blood T cell repertoires in COVID-19. Study background: Acute-phase and convalescent COVID-19 samples originated in the United States, Italy and Spain. Sample material is recorded as cDNA or gDNA derived from T cells, B-cell-depleted T cells, or PBMCs.

TCRdb keeps only in-frame clones here, not all; method: immunoSEQ multiplex PCR. The sample carries 90,000 to 100,000 clones, 65% to 90% recorded once. Per the germline V gene, CDR1 is SGHRS and CDR2 is YFSETQ. The CDR3 runs to 13 residues. V lost 7 bases, J lost 3 bases, and 13 bases lay in between. The clonotype was recovered from a man aged 80 or over with acute or convalescent COVID-19. V usage is TRBV5-1 and J usage is TRBJ1-1; unclear D gene. The sequenced sample consisted of peripheral blood. The chain's CDR3 is CASRATTDTEAFF. CDR3 sequence (DNA): TGCGCCAGCCGAGCAACCACGGACACTGAAGCTTTCTTT.